The 20 T cell receptor beta chains in this list originate from one sample, sequenced in a study of regulatory T cells in long-lasting Graves disease. Arm-PCR of CDR3 regions with iRepertoire HTBI primers generated TCR beta libraries. MiXCR, applied by TCRdb to the multiplex PCR reads, yields one record per CDR3 protein. The table records roughly 420,000 distinct CDR3 sequences, 13% to 15% of them present only once. Described time point: newly diagnosed GD, antithyroid drugs for less than 3 months. Scientists built the TCR library using RNA that was extracted from PBMCs. The sample was also linked to a second study, of T cells in Graves' hyperthyroidism and ophthalmopathy.

Sequenced here: peripheral blood mononuclear cells (PBMCs), sampled at new diagnosis, from a patient treated with antithyroid drugs. These receptors were obtained from a woman in her fifties or sixties with Graves disease.

This clonotype was counted once. This sequence joins TRBV5-8 and TRBJ2-1; no definite D call. The V end lost 1 base, the J end lost 8 bases, and 4 bases lay between the germline ends. The CDR3 has 11 amino acids. CDR1 and CDR2 (germline): SGHTS, YDEGEE. Here the CDR3 DNA reads TGTGCCAGCAGCTTGATTCATGAGCAGTTCTTC. Amino acids: CASSLIHEQFF.

This clonotype came up a few times. The chain carries TRBV3-1 and TRBJ2-7; the D is unclear. Germline CDR1 reads LGHDT; CDR2 reads YNNKEL (reference sequence). The CDR3 covers 15 residues. Trimming took 0 bases from V and 0 from J, leaving 9 bases between them. The CDR3 DNA reads TGTGCCAGCAGCCAAGAGTTCGTCGACTCCTACGAGCAGTACTTC. Its protein product is CASSQEFVDSYEQYF.

The chain joins TRBV27 to TRBJ2-3; D remains ambiguous. The CDR3 length is 13 residues. Germline assignment: CDR1 MNHEY and CDR2 SMNVEV (reference sequence). The V gene lost 2 bases and the J gene lost 4 bases, with 7 bases spanning the gap. CDR3 loop: CASSLGVPDTQYF. The CDR3 nucleotides read TGTGCCAGCAGTTTAGGGGTTCCAGATACGCAGTATTTT.

This clonotype was recorded a few times. This chain joins TRBV6-9 and TRBJ2-5, with 12 positions matching TRBD2. This CDR3 spans 15 amino acids. V shed 3 bases, J shed 4 bases, and the junction held 3 bases outside the gene matches. Germline V gene data show CDR1 as MNHGY and CDR2 as SVAAGI. In DNA, the CDR3 is TGTGCCAGCAGTTACTCTAGCGGGAGGGGAGAGACCCAGTACTTC. Its translation is CASSYSSGRGETQYF.

A few counts support this clonotype. The genes are TRBV7-2 and TRBJ2-1; 10 bases line up with TRBD2. This CDR3 comprises 19 residues. Germline CDR1 is SGHTA and CDR2 is FQGNSA. V lost 1 base and J lost 4; bases outside the gene matches: 13. The CDR3 region has the DNA TGTGCCAGCAGCTTAGTGACCGGGACTAGCGAACTCTTGTACAATGAGCAGTTCTTC. It codes for CASSLVTGTSELLYNEQFF.

This clonotype was detected only a few times. The J gene is TRBJ1-1, the V gene TRBV19; D is uncertain. Trimming pared 7 bases from V and 2 bases from J, leaving 8 bases between. The germline V gene has CDR1 LNHDA and CDR2 SQIVND (reference sequence). The CDR3 spans 12 residues. The CDR3 sequence: CASKDPNTEAFF. The CDR3 nucleotides are TGTGCCAGTAAGGACCCTAACACTGAAGCTTTCTTT.

This clonotype was detected a few times. The rearrangement uses TRBV20-1 and TRBJ2-3, with 7 bases lining up with TRBD2. V lost 3 bases and J lost 0; bases outside the gene matches: 6. The CDR3 has 15 amino acids. Germline CDR1 is DFQATT and CDR2 is SNEGSKA (reference sequence). The CDR3 bases are TGCAGTGCTAGTGGGTCTAGCGGTAGCACAGATACGCAGTATTTT. Translation gives CSASGSSGSTDTQYF.

This clonotype showed up just a few times. The chain uses TRBV6-1 and TRBJ1-1, with D tentatively TRBD1 (5 bases). This CDR3 is built from 14 residues. The germline V gene has CDR1 MNHNS and CDR2 SASEGT. With 1 base removed from V and 12 bases from J, the gap between germline ends came to 18 bases. In nucleotides, the CDR3 is TGTGCCAGCAGTGAAGAATTGGCAGGGAAGATAACTTTCTTT. Translated: CASSEELAGKITFF.

This chain connects TRBV28 to TRBJ2-7, with 7 bases identical to TRBD2. CDR3 length: 16 amino acids. CDR1 and CDR2 from the germline V gene are MDHEN and SYDVKM. After removal of 7 bases from V and 1 base from J, the junction contained 13 bases not matched to a gene. CDR3 residues: CASISRSGRGSYEQYF. For the CDR3, the DNA is TGTGCCAGCATCTCCCGATCCGGGCGGGGGTCCTACGAGCAGTACTTC.

This clonotype was observed at least ten times. The chain's CDR3 is CASSQDIGSAETQYF. The CDR3 region has the DNA TGTGCCAGCAGCCAAGATATCGGAAGTGCGGAGACCCAGTACTTC. V gene TRBV3-1 combines with J gene TRBJ2-5; D is ambiguous. The CDR3 contains 15 residues. With 0 bases removed from V and 5 bases from J, the gap between germline ends came to 13 bases. The germline CDR1 and CDR2 sequences are LGHDT and YNNKEL (reference sequence).

CDR3 nucleotides: TGTGCCAGCAGCTTCCTAGGACTAGCGGGAGAGAATGAGCAGTTCTTC. This encodes CASSFLGLAGENEQFF. This sequence joins TRBV7-2 and TRBJ2-1; TRBD2 agrees at 13 bases. V lost 3 bases and J lost 7; bases outside the gene matches: 6. The length of the CDR3 is 16 residues. CDR1 SGHTA and CDR2 FQGNSA come from the germline V gene.

This clonotype appeared many times. The V call is TRBV25-1, the J call TRBJ1-1; D gene ambiguous. The CDR3 has 13 amino acids. Germline-derived CDR1 and CDR2 are MGHDK and SYGVNS. Between the trimmed V and J ends, which lost 2 bases and 1 base, there was a span of 5 bases. DNA of the CDR3: TGTGCCAGCAGTGAACAGGCGAACACTGAAGCTTTCTTT. Translating it yields CASSEQANTEAFF.

This clonotype was detected many times. The chain combines TRBV28 with TRBJ1-1; D is possibly TRBD1 (6 bases). V was cut by 6 bases and J by 4 bases, with 15 bases left in between. CDR1 MDHEN and CDR2 SYDVKM come from the germline V gene. The CDR3 sequence is 14 residues long. DNA of the CDR3: TGTGCCAGCAGAACCCCGGGGGGCCGCACTGAAGCTTTCTTT. Translation: CASRTPGGRTEAFF.

This clonotype came up many times. This chain connects TRBV29-1 to TRBJ2-1, with 8 bases that match TRBD1. The CDR3 totals 14 residues. Trimming removed 3 bases from V and 2 bases from J; junction bases left unmatched: 3. Germline CDR1 and CDR2: SQVTM and ANQGSEA. CDR3 sequence reads: CSVDAGGAYNEQFF. The CDR3 DNA reads as TGCAGCGTTGACGCAGGGGGCGCCTACAATGAGCAGTTCTTC.

The J gene is TRBJ2-6, the V gene TRBV6-2 or TRBV6-3; 7 positions match TRBD1. The CDR3 runs to 15 residues. Trimming removed 5 bases from V and 2 bases from J; junction bases left unmatched: 3. Germline V gives CDR1 MNHEY, CDR2 SVGEGT. CDR3 DNA sequence: TGTGCCAGCAGTGGACAGGAAACTGGGGCCAACGTCCTGACTTTC. This encodes CASSGQETGANVLTF.

This clonotype came up many times. The V and J genes are TRBV12-3 or TRBV12-4 and TRBJ2-4; possibly TRBD1 for D (5 bases). The CDR3 spans 14 residues. V was pared by 4 bases and J by 10 bases, with 17 bases between. The CDR3: CASSSRVGKSIQYF. DNA of the CDR3: TGTGCCAGCAGTTCCAGGGTTGGGAAGTCTATTCAGTACTTC.

This clonotype was detected ten times or more. The CDR3 sequence is CSVDQGGTEAFF. CDR3 sequence (DNA): TGCAGCGTTGATCAGGGGGGCACTGAAGCTTTCTTT. V and J are TRBV29-1 and TRBJ1-1, with 7 bases that match TRBD1. V shed 3 bases, J shed 4 bases, and the junction held 2 bases outside the gene matches. The CDR3 sequence is 12 residues long. Germline V gene data show CDR1 as SQVTM and CDR2 as ANQGSEA.

The sample holds many counts of this clonotype. The chain uses TRBV30 and TRBJ2-7; 11 nucleotides agree with TRBD2. Trimming took 1 base from V and 4 from J; bases not matched to a gene: 0. The CDR3 is 13 residues long. Germline V CDR1 and CDR2: GTSNPN, SVGIG (reference sequence). CDR3 protein: CAWSGLAGYEQYF. CDR3 in DNA: TGTGCCTGGAGTGGACTAGCGGGATACGAGCAGTACTTC.

This clonotype has at least ten counts. The rearrangement links TRBV5-6 to TRBJ1-5; 7 nucleotides match TRBD1. Losses at the gene ends were 1 base for V and 2 bases for J; bases not matched to a gene: 15. CDR3 length: 19 amino acids. Germline V gene lookup returns CDR1 SGHDT and CDR2 YYEEEE. The CDR3 nucleotides are TGTGCCAGCAGCTTGAGGGCTTTAAAGACAGGGCAGGGCAATCAGCCCCAGCATTTT. Translation gives CASSLRALKTGQGNQPQHF.

The table lists this clonotype with many counts. The V and J genes are TRBV9 and TRBJ2-1, with no clear D. The germline CDR1 and CDR2 sequences are SGDLS and YYNGEE. Trimming pared 7 bases from V and 0 bases from J, leaving 5 bases between. The CDR3 runs 12 residues. The CDR3 DNA sequence: TGTGCCAGCGGTAGCTCCTACAATGAGCAGTTCTTC. Translating it yields CASGSSYNEQFF.